A selection of T cell receptor beta chains follows, all from one sample in a study of T cell changes during pregnancy in multiple sclerosis. The repertoire was sequenced with immunoSEQ multiplex PCR; TCRdb's copy has only in-frame clones and lacks some. The data hold tens of thousands of clones, with 90% to 95% observed a single time. The starting material was CD8+ T cells from peripheral blood mononuclear cells, obtained before pregnancy. The receptor set was obtained from a female donor with multiple sclerosis, enrolled in a pregnancy study. Each CDR3 is given with its conserved first and last residue. Each record gives: V gene, clone size, D gene, J gene, CDR3 DNA, CDR3 protein. D genes are given only for firm matches. Some rows have no size entry. The others give once, few or many, or a class for an expanded clone.

TRBV6-6	-	TRBD2	TRBJ2-3	TGTGCCAGCGGTGCGGGAGGTAGCACAGATACGCAGTATTTT	CASGAGGSTDTQYF
TRBV7-3	-	-	TRBJ2-1	TGTGCCAGCAGCTTAGCACAGCATGTGGATGAGCAGTTCTTC	CASSLAQHVDEQFF
TRBV6-1	-	TRBD2	TRBJ2-7	TGTGCCAGCAGTTCCGGCGGGAGGTACGAGCAGTACTTC	CASSSGGRYEQYF
TRBV29-1	-	-	TRBJ2-7	TGCAGCGTTGGGGGCGGGCGGGACGCCTACGAGCAGTACTTC	CSVGGGRDAYEQYF
TRBV19	-	-	TRBJ1-5	TGTGCCAGTAGTATAAGGGGGAGTAGCAATCAGCCCCAGCATTTT	CASSIRGSSNQPQHF
TRBV28	-	TRBD2	TRBJ2-5	TGTGCCAGCAGTATGACTAGCGGGAGTGCGGAGACCCAGTACTTC	CASSMTSGSAETQYF
TRBV5-1	-	-	TRBJ2-2	TGCGCCAGCAGCTGGGGTCCACAGGGTGCCGGGGAGCTGTTTTTT	CASSWGPQGAGELFF
TRBV27	-	TRBD2	TRBJ2-7	TGTGCCAGCAGTTTAGGAGGGGAGGGATACGAGCAGTACTTC	CASSLGGEGYEQYF
TRBV7-9	-	-	TRBJ2-5	TGTGCCAGCAGCTTCTTGGACGGGAAAGAGACCCAGTACTTC	CASSFLDGKETQYF
TRBV7-6	once	TRBD2	TRBJ2-1	TGTGCCAGCAGCCCTTGGGGGACTAACTCCTACAATGAGCAGTTCTTC	CASSPWGTNSYNEQFF
TRBV7-9	-	TRBD2	TRBJ2-1	TGTGCCAGCAGCTCCACTAGCGGGAGTTCTTATGAGCAGTTCTTC	CASSSTSGSSYEQFF
TRBV19	-	-	TRBJ2-7	TGTGCCAGTAGTCCGGGACACGGATTCTACGAGCAGTACTTC	CASSPGHGFYEQYF
TRBV30	-	-	TRBJ2-7	TGTGCCTGGTCTCCTGCGGGCGAGCAGTACTTC	CAWSPAGEQYF
TRBV27	-	TRBD1	TRBJ2-5	TGTGCCAGCAGTTCTTGGACAGGGGAAGAGACCCAGTACTTC	CASSSWTGEETQYF
TRBV19	-	TRBD1	TRBJ1-2	TGTGCCAGTAGTACCGCAGGGACAGGCTATGGCTACACCTTC	CASSTAGTGYGYTF
TRBV6-4	-	TRBD1	TRBJ2-3	TGTGCCAGCAGCGAGGGGAGCGGACAGGCAGATACGCAGTATTTT	CASSEGSGQADTQYF
TRBV5-3	-	TRBD2	TRBJ2-7	TGTGCCAGAAGCTTGGGAGGTTGGGGAGGGGAGCAGTACTTC	CARSLGGWGGEQYF
TRBV7-3	-	-	TRBJ2-6	TGTGCCAGCAGTCCCGCCCTATCGACAGGCCGCCCTTTGTCTGGGGCCAACGTCCTGACTTTC	CASSPALSTGRPLSGANVLTF
TRBV6-4	-	-	TRBJ2-1	TGTGCCAGCAGTGACTCTAATAGCGTGGGTAAGCAGTTCTTC	CASSDSNSVGKQFF
TRBV27	-	TRBD1	TRBJ2-2	TGTGCCAGCAGTCCGTCCCAAACCGGGACAGGGGACACCGGGGAGCTGTTTTTT	CASSPSQTGTGDTGELFF
TRBV4-1	medium-sized	-	TRBJ2-1	TGCGCCAGCAGGGGGAGGCGGGGCTCCTACAATGAGCAGTTCTTC	CASRGRRGSYNEQFF
TRBV25-1	-	-	TRBJ1-1	TGTGCCAGCAGTGAATGGATAGGGGAAACTGAAGCTTTCTTT	CASSEWIGETEAFF
TRBV6-4	few	-	TRBJ2-3	TGTGCCAGCAGTGACTCGCAGGGGCAGCCCACAGATACGCAGTATTTT	CASSDSQGQPTDTQYF
TRBV9	-	-	TRBJ2-1	TGTGCCAGCAGCCTCGAAGCGGGCGGAGGATTGGGTGAGCAGTTCTTC	CASSLEAGGGLGEQFF
TRBV7-2	-	-	TRBJ2-6	TGTGCCAGCAGCTTAGAATTCGGCTCTGGGGCCAACGTCCTGACTTTC	CASSLEFGSGANVLTF